The TCR beta chain under discussion was sequenced for a study of T cells expressing NK-cell markers. Study overall: Sorted CD3+CD56-NKG2C+, CD3+CD56+NKG2C- and CD3+CD56+NKG2C+ T cells were the source of the TCR beta repertoires.

Study results and caveats: In roughly six donors, dominant NKG2C+ clonotypes were roughly 1.0-8% of CD8+ T cells. The CD3+CD56-NKG2C+ fraction of a few donors was likewise dominated by these clonotypes.

The CDR3 runs 15 residues. Per germline, CDR1 MNHNS and CDR2 SASEGT. UMIs accompanied the 5'RACE template switching by which TCR beta cDNA was made. TCRdb reprocessed the 5' RACE reads, with one entry per CDR3 protein and no DNA. The listing records a few hundred thousand distinct CDR3 sequences. As regards this clonotype: Its antigen is still unknown.

This chain uses TRBV6-1 with TRBJ1-1; TCRdb proposes TRBD1, but this gene call is untestable without DNA. The source of this sequence is a man aged 18 to 69 in good health. Sequencing input: blood T cells: a sorted CD56 or NKG2C T cell subset, CD4+ or CD8+ T cells, or bulk PBMC T cells (not recorded which). CDR3: CASRPSSGRNTEAFF.